Here is one T cell receptor (beta chain) with its context. V shed 6 bases and J shed 0 bases, with 3 bases lying between them. Germline CDR1 reads MGHDK; CDR2 reads SYGVNS. This CDR3 has 12 residues. This sample was included in a study of graft-versus-host responses after intestinal transplantation. Clones were sequenced by immunoSEQ multiplex PCR, and TCRdb holds only the in-frame ones, with some missing. The sample lists approximately 20,000 clones, 40% to 45% occurring once. The culture paired around 200,000 irradiated violet-dye-labeled stimulators with around 200,000 CFSE-labeled responders. Proliferating responders of the CD3+CD4+ and CD3+CD8+ phenotypes with low CFSE were sorted after the reaction.

The material was alloreactive CD8+ T cells from a mixed lymphocyte reaction culture, obtained before intestinal transplant. Subset: CFSE-low proliferating T cells sorted from approximately six-day pre-transplant mixed lymphocyte reaction (GvH or HvG direction). This TCR was recovered from a human patient who received an intestinal transplant. The rearrangement uses TRBV25-1 and TRBJ1-5; the D is unclear. CDR3 DNA sequence: TGTGCCAGCAGCTATAGCAATCAGCCCCAGCATTTT. Translation: CASSYSNQPQHF.